Described below is a single T cell receptor (beta chain) sequence and its context. The antigen remains unidentified. The data were obtained in a study of T cell responses to AZD1222 COVID-19 vaccine. Study information: Second-dose recipients at about 4 or about 12 weeks were treated as one pooled group.

CDR1 and CDR2 from the germline V gene are MNHEY and SVGEGT. J was trimmed by 4 bases and V by 2 bases; bases with no gene match: 9. This CDR3 comprises 16 residues. Method: immunoSEQ multiplex PCR; TCRdb's copy keeps in-frame clones and lacks some. The sample has tens of thousands of clones, around 84% seen once; the top ten hold under 8%. Regarding the study as a whole: The study found vaccine-associated CD4 TCRs spanning spike, dominant at 160-218 and 743-854. Nearly half of the spike-specific TCRs reportedly recognize variant regions that carry no mutations.

V and J are TRBV6-2 or TRBV6-3 and TRBJ1-2; 8 bases are a match to TRBD1. The sequence derives from an adult in good health. The material was peripheral blood, obtained on day 0 of AZD1222 vaccination. The CDR3 nucleotides read TGTGCCAGCAGTTACGGGCTGGACAGGGTTTTCTATGGCTACACCTTC. This sequence encodes CASSYGLDRVFYGYTF.